This T cell receptor beta chain originates from a study of cytomegalovirus exposure and HLA in healthy donors. About the study: There were 90 million to 140 million unique TCR beta sequences, drawn from approximately 180 million T cells, in an earlier analysis.

V was cut by 1 base and J by 2 bases, with 7 bases left in between. Germline values: CDR1 GTSNPN, CDR2 SVGIG (reference sequence). The CDR3 is 13 residues long. Amplification used 60 Vbeta primers and 13 Jbeta primers. TCRdb's copy holds only in-frame clones and misses some; the assay was immunoSEQ multiplex PCR. This sample has about 160,000 clones, with roughly 80% found just once. This clone was picked up a small number of times. Its specificity is not known. Study-wide points: When analyzed later, a missense DCLRE1C variant was found to be linked to TCR beta V- and J-gene trimming. Sequencing depth across donors, presence/absence analyses assumed, was roughly uniform.

The V call is TRBV30, the J call TRBJ2-3; unclear D gene. The clonotype comes from a male donor in good health and CMV-seronegative. The specimen was PBMCs. DNA of the CDR3: TGTGCCTGGAGTGCAGGCATCACAGATACGCAGTATTTT. Translation: CAWSAGITDTQYF.